This TCR beta chain appears in the sequencing data of a study of Ad26.COV2.S vaccination and SARS-CoV-2 variants. Study information: A participant enrolled in the COV1001 Ad26.COV2.S trial arm provided the sample.

The CDR3 sequence is 12 residues long. V shed 3 bases, J shed 9 bases, and the junction held 2 bases outside the gene matches. Germline CDR1 SGHKS, CDR2 YYEKEE (reference sequence). TCRdb keeps only in-frame clones here, not all; method: immunoSEQ multiplex PCR. Here the sample spans about 440,000 clones, 80% to 95% being singletons. Treatment given: roughly 20 received Ad26.COV2.S at low or high dose, single or two shots; 5 received placebo; per-sample allocation not given. Collection of samples fell on day 63 after the first vaccine or placebo injection. The material sequenced was peripheral blood, taken in a trial of Ad26.COV2.S vaccine versus placebo. V usage is TRBV5-5 and J usage is TRBJ1-5, with 8 bases identical to TRBD1. This TCR derives from a person between 18 and 60 years old who received the Ad26.COV2.S COVID-19 vaccine or a placebo. CDR3 in DNA: TGTGCCAGCAGCTATGACAGGGGGCCCCAGCATTTT. It translates to CASSYDRGPQHF.